This passage covers 24 T cell receptor beta chains from one sample sequenced in a study of CD4 T cells in relation to SARS-CoV-2 and coronaviruses. Which antigens these TCRs recognize remains unknown. Sequencing was performed with immunoSEQ multiplex PCR; in TCRdb, only in-frame clones are kept and a portion is missing. The data show about 38,000 clones, around 77% seen once. The sequenced sample was memory CD4+ T cells from PBMCs, cultured in vitro. The source is an adult with COVID-19.

This chain connects TRBV11-3 to TRBJ2-1; possibly TRBD1 or TRBD2 for D (5 bases each). This CDR3 spans 14 amino acids. V lost 4 bases and J 8 bases, leaving 15 bases between the germline ends. The germline V gene encodes CDR1 SGHNT and CDR2 YENEEA. The CDR3 sequence: CASSWGYGVDEQFF. The DNA for the CDR3 is TGTGCCAGCAGCTGGGGCTACGGGGTCGATGAGCAGTTCTTC.

V gene TRBV27 combines with J gene TRBJ2-5, with TRBD2 matching over 10 bases. The trim removed 3 bases at V and 6 bases at J, leaving 4 bases unmatched. This CDR3 region has 14 residues. Looked up from germline, CDR1 is MNHEY and CDR2 is SMNVEV (reference sequence). CDR3 in amino acids: CASSLEREGKTQYF. CDR3 sequence (DNA): TGTGCCAGCAGTTTGGAGCGGGAGGGAAAGACCCAGTACTTC.

The chain links TRBV20-1 to TRBJ2-5; TRBD1 might be the D (5 bases). V lost 3 bases, J lost 5 bases, and 22 bases lay in between. This CDR3 region has 16 residues. Germline V gene lookup returns CDR1 DFQATT and CDR2 SNEGSKA (reference sequence). The CDR3 reads CSASPAGAGIGETQYF. CDR3 DNA: TGCAGTGCTAGTCCGGCTGGCGCAGGGATCGGGGAGACCCAGTACTTC.

This clone was seen a few times. The chain couples TRBV7-3 to TRBJ2-2, with TRBD1 identical over 9 bases. The junction had 2 bases not matched to a gene; V was cut back by 5 bases and J by 4 bases. The germline gives CDR1 SGHTA, CDR2 FQGTGA. The CDR3 runs to 14 residues. Here the CDR3 DNA reads TGTGCCAGCAGCCTGGACAGGGGCACCGGGGAGCTGTTTTTT. It yields the protein CASSLDRGTGELFF.

This chain joins TRBV2 and TRBJ1-2; D is uncertain. Trimming cost V 7 bases and J 8 bases, with 17 bases left between them. Germline CDR1 is SNHLY and CDR2 is FYNNEI. The CDR3 covers 13 residues. Here the CDR3 reads CASIGRPWEGYTF. DNA for the CDR3: TGTGCCAGCATTGGGCGCCCATGGGAGGGCTACACCTTC.

The chain recombines TRBV19 with TRBJ1-6; D might be TRBD1 (5 bases). The V gene's germline CDR1 is LNHDA and CDR2 SQIVND (reference sequence). CDR3 size: 18 residues. The V end lost 9 bases, the J end lost 0 bases, and 21 bases lay between the germline ends. This CDR3 is CASSRDARSYSYNSPLHF. The DNA of the CDR3 is TGTGCCAGCTCCCGGGACGCCAGGTCATACTCCTATAATTCACCCCTCCACTTT. The complete variable domain, with remaining parts taken from reference TRBV19 and TRBJ1-6, reads DGGITQSPKYLFRKEGQNVTLSCEQNLNHDAMYWYRQDPGQGLRLIYYSQIVNDFQKGDIAEGYSVSREKKESFPLTVTSAQKNPTAFYLCASSRDARSYSYNSPLHFGNGTRLTVT.

The J gene is TRBJ2-2, the V gene TRBV19; 9 nucleotides align to TRBD2. Trimming at V came to 4 bases and at J to 5 bases, leaving 11 bases not matched to a gene. The germline V gene has CDR1 LNHDA and CDR2 SQIVND (reference sequence). This CDR3 has 17 amino acids. The CDR3: CASSTRRLAGATGELFF. The CDR3 coding sequence is TGTGCCAGTAGTACCCGAAGGTTAGCGGGGGCAACCGGGGAGCTGTTTTTT.

In this sample, this clone turned up a few times. This CDR3 is CAISESESDTQYF. CDR3 sequence (DNA): TGTGCCATCAGTGAGTCTGAGTCAGATACGCAGTATTTT. This chain connects TRBV10-3 to TRBJ2-3; no clear D gene. The germline CDR1 and CDR2 sequences are ENHRY and SYGVKD. V was pared by 0 bases and J by 4 bases, with 5 bases between. CDR3 length: 13 amino acids.

The V gene is TRBV5-1, the J gene TRBJ2-7; 8 positions agree with TRBD2. The length of the CDR3 is 15 residues. Germline V lookup: CDR1 SGHRS, CDR2 YFSETQ. V gave up 0 bases and J gave up 0 bases; unmatched junction bases: 2. The DNA for the CDR3 is TGCGCCAGCAGCTTGGTAGCGGGAAGCTCCTACGAGCAGTACTTC. It codes for CASSLVAGSSYEQYF.

The gene calls are TRBV19 and TRBJ1-5; D remains unclear. The CDR3 loop spans 13 amino acids. Germline CDR1 LNHDA, CDR2 SQIVND (reference sequence). The V gene lost 8 bases and the J gene lost 1 base, with 9 bases spanning the gap. The CDR3 DNA follows: TGTGCCAGTGCCCAGATCAGCAATCAGCCCCAGCATTTT. Its protein product is CASAQISNQPQHF.

This chain uses TRBV10-3 with TRBJ2-6, with TRBD2 matching over 7 bases. CDR1 and CDR2 (germline): ENHRY, SYGVKD. Trimming removed 5 bases from V and 4 bases from J; junction bases left unmatched: 5. The CDR3 is made up of 15 amino acids. This chain's CDR3 is CAISRLASGANVLTF. The CDR3 DNA is TGTGCCATCAGTCGACTAGCTTCCGGGGCCAACGTCCTGACTTTC.

The chain is built from TRBV29-1 and TRBJ2-7; D unresolved. In germline, CDR1 is SQVTM, CDR2 ANQGSEA. V lost 5 bases, J lost 2 bases, and 16 bases lay in between. This CDR3 spans 14 amino acids. The CDR3 DNA follows: TGCAGCGTTTCGACCATCCTTCCAGCCTACGAGCAGTACTTC. The encoded protein is CSVSTILPAYEQYF.

The V call is TRBV6-5, the J call TRBJ1-2; D not certain. Germline values: CDR1 MNHEY, CDR2 SVGAGI. The CDR3 runs to 13 residues. Trimming removed 2 bases from V and 4 bases from J, with 8 bases in between. CDR3 bases: TGTGCCAGCAGTTACGCACAAAGCTATGGCTACACCTTC. It encodes CASSYAQSYGYTF.

The V and J genes are TRBV28 and TRBJ1-5; D unresolved. CDR3 length: 17 amino acids. Germline CDR1 MDHEN, CDR2 SYDVKM. The V gene lost 5 bases and the J gene lost 0 bases, with 17 bases spanning the gap. This CDR3 reads CASSLGSVLYSNQPQHF. DNA for the CDR3: TGTGCCAGCAGTCTAGGCTCCGTGCTATATAGCAATCAGCCCCAGCATTTT.

This clone was observed a single time. The rearrangement joins TRBV2 to TRBJ2-7, with 7 positions matching TRBD1. From germline, CDR1 is SNHLY and CDR2 FYNNEI. J was trimmed by 1 base and V by 8 bases; bases with no gene match: 11. CDR3 size: 15 residues. The CDR3: CASFLGGSTSYEQYF. The CDR3 DNA is TGTGCCAGCTTCCTAGGGGGCAGTACATCCTACGAGCAGTACTTC. The full variable domain, with the rest looked up from reference TRBV2 and TRBJ2-7, is EPEVTQTPSHQVTQMGQEVILRCVPISNHLYFYWYRQILGQKVEFLVSFYNNEISEKSEIFDDQFSVERPDGSNFTLKIRSTKLEDSAMYFCASFLGGSTSYEQYFGPGTRLTVT.

This clone has just a few counts. V gene TRBV3-1 (or the pseudogene TRBV3-2) combines with J gene TRBJ1-2; 7 bases match TRBD1. This CDR3 is 13 amino acids long. Germline CDR1 reads LGHDT; CDR2 reads YNNKEL (reference sequence). V lost 6 bases to trimming and J lost 7 bases; unmatched junction nucleotides: 8. The CDR3 region has the DNA TGTGCCAGCAGTCTTGACAGGGCGGCTGGCTACACCTTC. Translated: CASSLDRAAGYTF.

The V call is TRBV7-8, the J call TRBJ2-1; weak D call: TRBD2 (5 bases). CDR3 length equals 14 residues. V gave up 3 bases and J gave up 8 bases, with 14 bases separating them. CDR1 SGHVS and CDR2 FQNEAQ come from the germline V gene. CDR3 DNA: TGTGCCAGCAGCTTCCGGCGACTACACCATGAGCAGTTCTTC. Translated, it gives CASSFRRLHHEQFF.

The rearrangement links TRBV5-1 to TRBJ2-3; the D gene is possibly TRBD1 (7 bases). The V gene lost 7 bases and the J gene lost 0 bases, with 18 bases spanning the gap. From germline, CDR1 is SGHRS and CDR2 YFSETQ. The CDR3 contains 16 residues. Written as DNA, the CDR3 is TGCGCCAGCGGCCCGGGGGACAGTACTAGCACAGATACGCAGTATTTT. This sequence encodes CASGPGDSTSTDTQYF.

This chain links TRBV7-2 with TRBJ2-1; 10 bases match TRBD2. The trim removed 3 bases at V and 7 bases at J, leaving 6 bases unmatched. The CDR3 has 15 amino acids. Germline CDR1 and CDR2: SGHTA and FQGNSA. Written as DNA, the CDR3 is TGTGCCAGCAGCTTGATAGCGGGAGGTAGAAATGAGCAGTTCTTC. Translation: CASSLIAGGRNEQFF.

The CDR3 nucleotides read TGTGCCAGCAGCCAAGCAAGGAACGCTGAGCAGTTCTTC. It is translated as CASSQARNAEQFF. The chain carries TRBV3-1 (or the pseudogene TRBV3-2) and TRBJ2-1; no reliable D call. Trimming left V 1 base short and J 9 bases short, with 10 bases between. Per the germline V gene, CDR1 is LGHDT and CDR2 is YNNKEL (reference sequence). This CDR3 spans 13 amino acids.

The chain employs TRBV28 and TRBJ1-5; D is uncertain. V lost 2 bases, J lost 7 bases, and 18 bases lay in between. Germline CDR1 reads MDHEN; CDR2 reads SYDVKM. This CDR3 is built from 16 residues. CDR3: CASSLIMREHRQPQHF. The CDR3 bases are TGTGCCAGCAGTTTAATTATGAGGGAGCACCGCCAGCCCCAGCATTTT.

This chain joins TRBV2 and TRBJ2-2, with TRBD2 identical over 12 bases. Germline assignment: CDR1 SNHLY and CDR2 FYNNEI. This CDR3 region has 16 residues. Losses at the gene ends were 6 bases for V and 6 bases for J; bases not matched to a gene: 8. The CDR3 spells CASRKMTSGSAGELFF. CDR3 bases: TGTGCCAGCAGAAAAATGACTAGCGGGAGCGCCGGGGAGCTGTTTTTT.

The genes are TRBV25-1 and TRBJ2-3; TRBD2 matches 9 bases. CDR1 is MGHDK and CDR2 is SYGVNS in the germline V gene. CDR3 size: 15 residues. The junction had 5 bases not matched to a gene; V was cut back by 4 bases and J by 3 bases. The CDR3 protein is CASSAPAGGTDTQYF. The DNA of the CDR3 is TGTGCCAGCAGTGCCCCAGCGGGAGGAACAGATACGCAGTATTTT.

This clone came up once. This sequence joins TRBV5-1 and TRBJ2-2, with D hard to call. The CDR3 is 13 residues long. V was pared by 4 bases and J by 5 bases, with 9 bases between. In germline, CDR1 is SGHRS, CDR2 YFSETQ. CDR3 region: CASSPPGTGELFF. In DNA form, the CDR3 reads TGCGCCAGCAGCCCCCCAGGAACCGGGGAGCTGTTTTTT.